The clone carrying this T cell receptor beta chain was counted many times. The target antigen is unknown. This record comes from a study of early T cells in non-severe SARS-CoV-2 infection. Study-wide findings and caveats: VDJdb-based annotation leaned toward anti-spike CD8 responses and missed private and CD4 specificities.

The TCR library protocol attached unique molecular identifiers to the individual cDNA molecules. One entry per CDR3 protein, called by TCRdb with MiXCR from the 5' RACE reads. This table has 45,000 to 75,000 distinct CDR3 sequences, roughly 5.5% appearing once. The CDR3 length is 12 residues. The germline gives CDR1 MNHNY, CDR2 SVGAGI (reference sequence). V was pared by 2 bases and J by 2 bases, with 3 bases between. Sequencing input: whole blood. The TCR comes from an adult who was a healthcare worker with PCR-confirmed SARS-CoV-2 infection or an uninfected control (not recorded which). The rearrangement joins TRBV6-6 to TRBJ2-5; D uncertain. The CDR3 here is CASSYGQETQYF. In nucleotides, the CDR3 is TGTGCCAGCAGTTACGGACAAGAGACCCAGTACTTC.